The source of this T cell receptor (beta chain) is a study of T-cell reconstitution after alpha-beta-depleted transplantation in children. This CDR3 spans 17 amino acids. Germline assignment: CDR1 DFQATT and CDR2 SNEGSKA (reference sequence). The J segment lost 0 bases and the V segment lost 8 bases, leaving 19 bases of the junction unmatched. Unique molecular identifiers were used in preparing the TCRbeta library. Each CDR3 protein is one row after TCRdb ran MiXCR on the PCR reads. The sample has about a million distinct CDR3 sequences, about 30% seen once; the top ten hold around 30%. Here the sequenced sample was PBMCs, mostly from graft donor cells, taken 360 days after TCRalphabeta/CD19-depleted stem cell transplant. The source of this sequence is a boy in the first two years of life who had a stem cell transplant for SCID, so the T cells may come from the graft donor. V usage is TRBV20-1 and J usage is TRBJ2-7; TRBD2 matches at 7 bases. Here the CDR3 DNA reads TGCAGTACAGCTTCCTCATCGGGGGGACTAAGCTCCTACGAGCAGTACTTC. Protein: CSTASSSGGLSSYEQYF.